This T cell receptor (beta chain) was sequenced in a study of T-cell memory formation after mild COVID-19. CDR1 and CDR2 (germline): SGHRS, YFSETQ. The CDR3 spans 16 residues. Trimming removed 5 bases at V and 4 bases at J, with 21 bases between. One entry per CDR3 protein results from TCRdb running MiXCR on the 5' RACE reads. The sample lists a few hundred thousand distinct CDR3 sequences, approximately 15% seen once, with roughly a fifth in the top ten. The sequenced material came from PBMCs or a T cell subset sorted from them (not recorded which). The rearrangement links TRBV5-1 to TRBJ1-1; D is ambiguous. The sequence was obtained from a man aged 18 to 35 who had mild COVID-19 (a few samples of this study predate the infection). Cell type and time point are not known. The CDR3 coding sequence is TGCGCCAGCAGAGTCGATTCGGGGTTCGCGAGCACTGAAGCTTTCTTT. Protein: CASRVDSGFASTEAFF. Full variable domain (rest looked up from reference TRBV5-1 and TRBJ1-1): KAGVTQTPRYLIKTRGQQVTLSCSPISGHRSVSWYQQTPGQGLQFLFEYFSETQRNKGNFPGRFSGRQFSNSRSEMNVSTLELGDSALYLCASRVDSGFASTEAFFGQGTRLTVV.